This record concerns one TCR beta chain sequence. Its matching antigen is unknown. TCRdb fed the 5' RACE reads into MiXCR, producing one record per CDR3 protein. The table shows roughly 60,000 distinct CDR3 sequences, with roughly 10% occurring only once. This CDR3 spans 14 amino acids. V was cut by 1 base and J by 8 bases, with 14 bases left in between. Germline V lookup: CDR1 SGHTA, CDR2 FQGNSA. The sample is drawn from a study of early T cells in non-severe SARS-CoV-2 infection. General study points: VDJdb-based matching was biased toward anti-spike CD8 responses and missed private and CD4 specificities.

The sequence was obtained from an adult who was a healthcare worker with PCR-confirmed SARS-CoV-2 infection or an uninfected control (not recorded which). The J gene is TRBJ1-2, the V gene TRBV7-2, with a possible D match to TRBD1 (6 bases). Source: whole blood, taken at baseline. For the CDR3, the DNA is TGTGCCAGCAGCTTAGGGGCAGGGGCGACGGGCTACACCTTC. This gives the protein CASSLGAGATGYTF.